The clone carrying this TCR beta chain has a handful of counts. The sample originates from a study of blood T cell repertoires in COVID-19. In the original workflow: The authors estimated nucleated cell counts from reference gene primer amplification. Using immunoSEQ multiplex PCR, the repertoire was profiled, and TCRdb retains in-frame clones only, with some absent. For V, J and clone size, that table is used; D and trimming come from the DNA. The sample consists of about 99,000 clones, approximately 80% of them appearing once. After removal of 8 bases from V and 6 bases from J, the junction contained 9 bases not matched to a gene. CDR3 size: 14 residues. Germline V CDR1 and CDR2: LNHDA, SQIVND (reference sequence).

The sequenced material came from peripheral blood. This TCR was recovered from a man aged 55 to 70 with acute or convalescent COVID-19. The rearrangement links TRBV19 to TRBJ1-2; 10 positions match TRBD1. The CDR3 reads CASFPGQGPHGYTF. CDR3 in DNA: TGTGCCAGTTTTCCGGGACAGGGGCCTCATGGCTACACCTTC.